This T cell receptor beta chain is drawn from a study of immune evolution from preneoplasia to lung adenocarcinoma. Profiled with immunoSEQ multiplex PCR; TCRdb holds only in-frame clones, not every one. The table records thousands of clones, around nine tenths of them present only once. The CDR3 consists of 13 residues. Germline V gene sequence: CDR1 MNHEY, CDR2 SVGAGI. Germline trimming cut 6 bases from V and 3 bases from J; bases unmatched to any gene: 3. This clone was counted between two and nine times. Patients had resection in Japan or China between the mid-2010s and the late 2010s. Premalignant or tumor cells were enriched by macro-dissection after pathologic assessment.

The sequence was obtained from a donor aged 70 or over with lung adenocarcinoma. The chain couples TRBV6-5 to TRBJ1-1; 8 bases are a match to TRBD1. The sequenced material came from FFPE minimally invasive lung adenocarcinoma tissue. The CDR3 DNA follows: TGTGCCAGCAGGATACAGGGGGACACTGAAGCTTTCTTT. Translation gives CASRIQGDTEAFF.